This T cell receptor beta chain was found in a study of preoperative IRX-2 immunotherapy in early breast cancer. The CDR3 has 20 amino acids. Trimming at V came to 3 bases and at J to 1 base, leaving 14 bases not matched to a gene. Germline CDR1 and CDR2: SGHNT and YENEEA. Libraries were prepared by immunoSEQ multiplex PCR; TCRdb keeps only in-frame clonotypes and omits some of them. Here the sample spans 3,700 or so clones, around 69% being singletons. This clone was counted only a few times. Treatment here: preoperative locoregional IRX-2 cytokine immunotherapy. This phase Ib study tested locoregional IRX-2 cytokine immunotherapy given before surgery.

The sample in question was tumor tissue, obtained after IRX-2 immunotherapy. The origin of this receptor is a human donor with breast cancer. The chain uses TRBV11-3 and TRBJ2-5; the match to TRBD2 covers 13 bases. The CDR3: CASSFSRRLAGGTSQETQYF. For the CDR3, the DNA is TGTGCCAGCAGCTTCTCTCGGCGACTAGCGGGAGGCACCTCCCAAGAGACCCAGTACTTC.